Listed below are T cell receptor beta chains from one sample, sequenced in a study of T cell responses to AZD1222 COVID-19 vaccine. Method: immunoSEQ multiplex PCR; TCRdb's copy keeps in-frame clones and lacks some. The sample has about 150,000 clones; 75% to 90% are singletons. Material: peripheral blood, obtained on day 0 of AZD1222 vaccination. The source is an adult in good health. The CDR3 runs from the conserved cysteine through the conserved F or W.

>TRBV9|TRBJ2-7
CASSVGQWGDEQYF
>TRBV2|TRBJ1-5
CASSDTFNQPQHF
>TRBV28|TRBJ1-5
CASSSPAGNQPQHF
>TRBV6-5|TRBJ1-5
CASRDKVGPQHF
>TRBV6-5|TRBJ1-3
CASNSGAEDTIYF
>TRBV27|TRBJ1-5
CASSWGGYQPQHF
>TRBV9|TRBJ2-3
CASSVLHSTEGFTDTQYF
>TRBV5-1|TRBJ2-7
CASSLESGGPYEQYF
>TRBV9|TRBJ2-2
CASSVSWGDAGELFF
>TRBV2|TRBJ1-5
CASSEGQGSNQPQHF
>TRBV10-1|TRBJ1-3
CASSQGLGSGNTIYF
>TRBV19|TRBJ1-5
CASSIVGVRQAGSNQPQHF
>TRBV7-6|TRBJ2-6
CASSFGWTGQTGANVLTF
>TRBV27|TRBJ2-1
CASSEGTSGGNEQFF
>TRBV2|TRBJ1-1
CASSVEGPPMEAFF
>TRBV27|TRBJ1-5
CASSSLTDSVNQPQHF